This T cell receptor (beta chain) came from a study of T-cell memory formation after mild COVID-19. As for the study in general: The two donors had largely donor-specific TCR clusters. Whole-study findings and limits: Clones that contracted from day 15 to 85 were balanced CD4/CD8, while later expanders leaned CD4+. Certain responding clones were present in pre-infection memory, suggesting participation of cross-reactive memory. Specificity for SARS-CoV-2 was not confirmed among the second-wave clones peaking on day 37.

The CDR3 has 19 amino acids. J was trimmed by 6 bases and V by 2 bases; bases with no gene match: 15. The germline V gene has CDR1 MNHEY and CDR2 SMNVEV (reference sequence). This clonotype came up many times. What it recognizes is unknown. A single record per CDR3 protein comes from TCRdb applying MiXCR to the 5' RACE reads. The sample lists roughly 610,000 distinct CDR3 sequences; roughly 17% were seen once. The clonotype originates from an adult woman who had mild COVID-19 (a few samples of this study predate the infection). Cell type and time point are not known. The sample was PBMCs or a T cell subset sorted from them (not recorded which). V usage is TRBV27 and J usage is TRBJ2-7; 14 nucleotides agree with TRBD2. The CDR3 spells CASSLRGPGLAGVLSEQYF. The CDR3 nucleotides are TGTGCCAGCAGTTTAAGGGGACCGGGACTAGCGGGAGTTTTAAGCGAGCAGTACTTC.